The next 8 T cell receptor beta chains were all read from a single sample in a study of regulatory T cells in long-lasting Graves disease. Regarding time point: newly diagnosed GD, antithyroid drugs for less than 3 months. Extracted PBMC RNA gave rise to the TCR library. iRepertoire HTBI primers and Arm-PCR of CDR3 regions built TCR beta libraries. TCRdb re-called the multiplex PCR reads through MiXCR, storing one row per CDR3 protein. The sample consists of around 450,000 distinct CDR3 sequences, under 20% of them appearing once. These data were also filed under a second study, of T cells in Graves' hyperthyroidism and ophthalmopathy.

The material was peripheral blood mononuclear cells (PBMCs), obtained at new diagnosis, from a patient treated with antithyroid drugs. These receptors were obtained from a man aged 35-49 years with Graves disease.

The rearrangement links TRBV7-9 to TRBJ2-5; D might be TRBD1 (6 bases). This CDR3 spans 14 amino acids. Germline V gives CDR1 SEHNR, CDR2 FQNEAQ (reference sequence). Trimming pared 5 bases from V and 1 base from J, leaving 11 bases between. The CDR3 DNA follows: TGTGCCAGCAGCCCCGGACAGACCCAAGAGACCCAGTACTTC. Amino acids: CASSPGQTQETQYF.

This clonotype occurred a few times. V is TRBV6-5 and J is TRBJ1-1; 7 positions agree with TRBD1. The CDR3 contains 17 residues. Losses at the gene ends were 2 bases for V and 0 bases for J; bases not matched to a gene: 9. The V gene's germline CDR1 is MNHEY and CDR2 SVGAGI. CDR3 sequence: CASSYLPGQNMNTEAFF. CDR3 DNA: TGTGCCAGCAGTTACCTCCCGGGACAGAATATGAACACTGAAGCTTTCTTT.

The J gene is TRBJ1-6, the V gene TRBV4-1; a weak D match, TRBD1 (6 bases). This CDR3 has 14 amino acids. Trimming cost V 2 bases and J 7 bases, with 9 bases left between them. Germline lookup yields CDR1 MGHRA and CDR2 YSYEKL. The CDR3 DNA reads TGCGCCAGCAGCCAAACTAGGGGGAATTCACCCCTCCACTTT. It yields the protein CASSQTRGNSPLHF.

This clonotype was observed a handful of times. One end of the junction varies from germline; a read error may be responsible. This rearrangement joins TRBV5-1 to TRBJ2-2; 8 nucleotides match TRBD2. The CDR3 covers 14 residues. Germline CDR1 SGHRS, CDR2 YFSETQ. The CDR3: CASSPGRDTGGLFF. CDR3 sequence (DNA): TGCGCCAGCAGCCCCGGGAGGGACACCGGGGGGCTGTTTTTT.

In its sample, this clonotype was seen many times. The chain recombines TRBV13 with TRBJ2-7, with D maybe TRBD2 (5 bases). The ends were cut back, 5 bases at V and 3 bases at J, with 14 bases in the middle. This CDR3 spans 14 amino acids. Per the germline V gene, CDR1 is PRHDT and CDR2 is FYEKMQ (reference sequence). CDR3 sequence (DNA): TGTGCCAGCAGCCCGGGGTTTAGCAGCTACGAGCAGTACTTC. Translation: CASSPGFSSYEQYF.

Comments on this clonotype: Only one base separates this from a far larger clonotype, so it likely reflects a read error. The V gene is TRBV20-1, the J gene TRBJ2-1; the match to TRBD2 covers 8 bases. With 3 bases clipped from V and 10 bases from J, the junction kept 5 bases outside the gene matches. The CDR3 has 12 residues. CDR1 and CDR2 from the germline V gene are DFQATT and SNEGSKA (reference sequence). In DNA form, the CDR3 reads TGCAGTGCTAGGAGCGGGAGCTACGAGCAGTTCTTC. This codes for CSARSGSYEQFF.

This clonotype was seen just once. This chain links TRBV5-1 with TRBJ2-7; 10 nucleotides match TRBD2. J was trimmed by 4 bases and V by 3 bases; bases with no gene match: 7. Germline loops: CDR1 SGHRS, CDR2 YFSETQ. The CDR3 consists of 15 residues. The DNA of the CDR3 is TGCGCCAGCAGCTCAGCGGGAGGGCCTTTATACGAGCAGTACTTC. The encoded protein is CASSSAGGPLYEQYF.

This clonotype was seen repeatedly, ten times or more. The chain uses TRBV12-3 or TRBV12-4 and TRBJ2-1; 8 nucleotides match TRBD2. V lost 6 bases to trimming and J lost 9 bases; unmatched junction nucleotides: 13. The CDR3 loop spans 15 amino acids. The CDR3 nucleotides are TGTGCCAGCAGCGCTTTAGGAGCGGGAGATGGTGAGCAGTTCTTC. Protein: CASSALGAGDGEQFF.